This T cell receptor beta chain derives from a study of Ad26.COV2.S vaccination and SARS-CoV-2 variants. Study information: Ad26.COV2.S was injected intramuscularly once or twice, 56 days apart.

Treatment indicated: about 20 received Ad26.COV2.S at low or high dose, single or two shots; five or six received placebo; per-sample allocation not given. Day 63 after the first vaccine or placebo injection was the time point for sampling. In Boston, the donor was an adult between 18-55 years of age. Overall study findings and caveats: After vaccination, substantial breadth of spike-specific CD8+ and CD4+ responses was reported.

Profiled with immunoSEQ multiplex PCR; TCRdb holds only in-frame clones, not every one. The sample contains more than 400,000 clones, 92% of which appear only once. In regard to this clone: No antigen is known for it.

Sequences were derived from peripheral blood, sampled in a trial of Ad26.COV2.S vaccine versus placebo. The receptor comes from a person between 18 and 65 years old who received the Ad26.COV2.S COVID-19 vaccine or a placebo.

CDR3 amino acids: CASRIAGGLTGELFF. The CDR3 DNA follows: TGTGCCAGCAGAATAGCGGGGGGACTCACCGGGGAGCTGTTTTTT. The rearrangement uses TRBV5-6 and TRBJ2-2; TRBD2 aligns across 10 bases. Germline CDR1 is SGHDT and CDR2 is YYEEEE. V lost 5 bases to trimming and J lost 4 bases; unmatched junction nucleotides: 5. CDR3 length equals 15 residues. The full variable domain, completed using reference TRBV5-6 and TRBJ2-2, is DAGVTQSPTHLIKTRGQQVTLRCSPKSGHDTVSWYQQALGQGPQFIFQYYEEEERQRGNFPDRFSGHQFPNYSSELNVNALLLGDSALYLCASRIAGGLTGELFFGEGSRLTVL.